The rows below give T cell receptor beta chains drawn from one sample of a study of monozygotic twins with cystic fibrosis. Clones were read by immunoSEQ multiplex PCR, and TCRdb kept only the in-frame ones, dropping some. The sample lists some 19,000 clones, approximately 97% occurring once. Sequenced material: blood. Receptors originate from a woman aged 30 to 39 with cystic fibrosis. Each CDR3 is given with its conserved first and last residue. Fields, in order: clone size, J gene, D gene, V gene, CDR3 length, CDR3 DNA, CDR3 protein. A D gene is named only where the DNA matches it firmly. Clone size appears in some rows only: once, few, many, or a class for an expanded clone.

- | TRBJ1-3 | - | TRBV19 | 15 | TGTGCCAGTACCGAGACCCGGGACGGAGGAAACACCATATATTTT | CASTETRDGGNTIYF
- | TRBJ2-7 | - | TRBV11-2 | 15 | TGTGCCAGCAGCTTTGGGGCGGGACCCGCCTACGAGCAGTACTTC | CASSFGAGPAYEQYF
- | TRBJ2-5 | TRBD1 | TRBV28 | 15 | TGTGCCAGCAGACTTCCGGGACAGGGTTTCAAGACCCAGTACTTC | CASRLPGQGFKTQYF
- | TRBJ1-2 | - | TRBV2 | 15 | TGTGCCAGCCTGAGTGGAAGGGCGCCGGGCTATGGCTACACCTTC | CASLSGRAPGYGYTF
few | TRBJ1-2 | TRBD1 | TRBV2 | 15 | TGTGCCAGCAGTGAAGCGGCCCGACAGGGCCGAGGCTACACCTTC | CASSEAARQGRGYTF
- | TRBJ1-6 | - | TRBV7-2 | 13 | TGTGCCAGCAGCTTAGGCAGGAGATCACCCCTCCACTTT | CASSLGRRSPLHF
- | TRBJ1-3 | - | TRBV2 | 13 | TGTGCCAGCAGTGAACTTGCGGGAAACACCATATATTTT | CASSELAGNTIYF
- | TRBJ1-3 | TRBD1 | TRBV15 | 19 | TGTGCCACCAGCAGAGATCCGCGGACAGGGGGAAAATCTGGAAACACCATATATTTT | CATSRDPRTGGKSGNTIYF
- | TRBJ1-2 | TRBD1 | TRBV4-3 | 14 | TGCGCCAGCAGCCCCCAGGTAGGGGGCGCGGGCTACACCTTC | CASSPQVGGAGYTF
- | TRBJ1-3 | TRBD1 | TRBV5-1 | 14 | TGCGCCAGCAGCCCGGGACAGGAAGGAAACACCATATATTTT | CASSPGQEGNTIYF
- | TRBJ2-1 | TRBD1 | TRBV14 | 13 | TGTGCCAGCGCGGGACAGGGGCTGAATGAGCAGTTCTTC | CASAGQGLNEQFF
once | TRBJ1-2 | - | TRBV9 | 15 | TGTGCCAGCAGCGTACATGACAGGACTAACTATGGCTACACCTTC | CASSVHDRTNYGYTF
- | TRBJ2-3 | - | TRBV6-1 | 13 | TGTGCCGGCCGGACGGGGAGCACAGATACGCAGTATTTT | CAGRTGSTDTQYF
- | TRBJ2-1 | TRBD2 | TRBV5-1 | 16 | TGCGCCAGCAGCCCCCCCCTAGCGGGGGCCTACAATGAGCAGTTCTTC | CASSPPLAGAYNEQFF
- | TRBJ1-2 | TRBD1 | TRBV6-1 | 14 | TGTGCCAGCAGCCCCGGGACAGGGAACTATGGCTACACCTTC | CASSPGTGNYGYTF
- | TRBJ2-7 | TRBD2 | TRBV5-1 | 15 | TGCGCCAGCAGTTGGGGACTAGCGGCTCCCTACGAGCAGTACTTC | CASSWGLAAPYEQYF
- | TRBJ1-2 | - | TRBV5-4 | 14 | TGTGCCAGCAGCCCCAACATAGATCAATATGGCTACACCTTC | CASSPNIDQYGYTF
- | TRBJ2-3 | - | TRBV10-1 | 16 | TGCGCCAGCAGCTTGGTTTTAGGACAGACGATTAATACGCAGTATTTT | CASSLVLGQTINTQYF
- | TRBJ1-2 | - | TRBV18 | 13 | TGTGCCAGCTCACCCGGTGCCAGGGACGGCTACACCTTC | CASSPGARDGYTF
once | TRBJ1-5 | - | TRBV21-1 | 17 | TGTGCCAGCAGCAAATGTCAGGAAAGGGATAGCAATCAGCCCCAGCATTTT | CASSKCQERDSNQPQHF
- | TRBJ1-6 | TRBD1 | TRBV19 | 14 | TGTGCCAGTTCCTCGGGACAGGGGTATTCACCCCTCCACTTT | CASSSGQGYSPLHF
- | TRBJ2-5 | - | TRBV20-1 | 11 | TGCAGTGCTATGCCCTTGGAGACCCAGTACTTC | CSAMPLETQYF
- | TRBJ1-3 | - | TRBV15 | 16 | TGTGCCACCAGCAGAGCGGGTCTAGCTGCTGGAAACACCATATATTTT | CATSRAGLAAGNTIYF
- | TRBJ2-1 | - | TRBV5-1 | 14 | TGCGCCAGCAGCTTAACAGCAGCCTTGGCTGAGCAGTTCTTC | CASSLTAALAEQFF
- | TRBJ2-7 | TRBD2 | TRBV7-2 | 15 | TGTGCCAGCAGCGGGGGACTAGCGGGGCCTTACGAGCAGTACTTC | CASSGGLAGPYEQYF
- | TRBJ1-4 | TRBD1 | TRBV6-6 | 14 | TGTGCCAGCAGCCCGGGACAGTCTAATGAAAAACTGTTTTTT | CASSPGQSNEKLFF
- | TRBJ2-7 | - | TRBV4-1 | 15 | TGCGCCAGCAGCCCCGGGGTCGCCGATCTAAACGAGCAGTACTTC | CASSPGVADLNEQYF
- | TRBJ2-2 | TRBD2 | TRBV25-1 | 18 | TGTGCCAGCAGTGAATATTCAGAACTAGCGGGGGGCACCGGGGAGCTGTTTTTT | CASSEYSELAGGTGELFF
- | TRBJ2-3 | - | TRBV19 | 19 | TGTGCCAGTAGTATAGTGGGGCGGGGGCTCGCCTCTAGCACAGATACGCAGTATTTT | CASSIVGRGLASSTDTQYF
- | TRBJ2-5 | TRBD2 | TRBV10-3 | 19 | TGTGCCATCAGTTCCCCAGCGGGGGGCCCAGGGGGGCAACAAGAGACCCAGTACTTC | CAISSPAGGPGGQQETQYF
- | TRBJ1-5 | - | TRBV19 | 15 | TGTGCCAGTAAAATCAGCCATCGTATTATTCAGCCCCAGCATTTT | CASKISHRIIQPQHF
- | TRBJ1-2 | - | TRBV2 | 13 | TGTGCCAGCAGTGAAGACAGGGCCTATGGCTACACCTTC | CASSEDRAYGYTF
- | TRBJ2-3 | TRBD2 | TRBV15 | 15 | TGTGCCACCAGCAGAGCTAGCGGGGGGGCAGATACGCAGTATTTT | CATSRASGGADTQYF
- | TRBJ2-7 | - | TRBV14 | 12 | TGTGCCAGCAGCCGCGCTCGGTCCGAGCAGTACTTC | CASSRARSEQYF
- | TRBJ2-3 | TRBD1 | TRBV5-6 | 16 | TGTGCCAGCAGCTATCTCGCAGGGGGCAGGACAGATACGCAGTATTTT | CASSYLAGGRTDTQYF
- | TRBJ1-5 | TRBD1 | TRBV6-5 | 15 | TGTGCCAGCAGTCGACAGGGTTTCGGCAATCAGCCCCAGCATTTT | CASSRQGFGNQPQHF
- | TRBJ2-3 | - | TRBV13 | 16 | TGTGCCAGCAGCTTTTCGCCGGGGGGCCCCCGGGGTACGCAGTATTTT | CASSFSPGGPRGTQYF
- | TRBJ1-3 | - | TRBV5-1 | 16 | TGCGCCAGCAGCTTGGAACAGAGTACCTCTGGAAACACCATATATTTT | CASSLEQSTSGNTIYF
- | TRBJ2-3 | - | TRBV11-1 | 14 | TGTGCCAGCAGGCTAGGGATGGGCACAGATACGCAGTATTTT | CASRLGMGTDTQYF